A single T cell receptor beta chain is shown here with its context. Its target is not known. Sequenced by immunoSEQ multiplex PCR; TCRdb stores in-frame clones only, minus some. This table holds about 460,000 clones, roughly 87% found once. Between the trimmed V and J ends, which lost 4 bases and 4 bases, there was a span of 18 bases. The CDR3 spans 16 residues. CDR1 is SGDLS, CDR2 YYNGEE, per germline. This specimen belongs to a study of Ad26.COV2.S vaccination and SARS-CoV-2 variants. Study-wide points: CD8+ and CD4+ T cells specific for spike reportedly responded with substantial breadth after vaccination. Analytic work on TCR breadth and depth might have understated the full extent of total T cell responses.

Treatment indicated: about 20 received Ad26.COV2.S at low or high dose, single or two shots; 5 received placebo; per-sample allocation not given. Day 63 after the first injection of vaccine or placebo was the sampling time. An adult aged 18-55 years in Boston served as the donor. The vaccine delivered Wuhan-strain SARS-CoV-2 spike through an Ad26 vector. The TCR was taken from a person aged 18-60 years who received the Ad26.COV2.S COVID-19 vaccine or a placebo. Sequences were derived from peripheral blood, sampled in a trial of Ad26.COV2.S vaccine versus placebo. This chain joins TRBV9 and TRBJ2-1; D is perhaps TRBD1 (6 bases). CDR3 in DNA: TGTGCCAGCAGCAGGGGGATTCAGAGCCTGTACAATGAGCAGTTCTTC. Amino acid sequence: CASSRGIQSLYNEQFF.